The next 15 T cell receptor beta chains were all read from a single sample in a study of vaccination effects on CD4 cells after COVID-19. These receptors lack a known antigen. Sequencing used immunoSEQ multiplex PCR; TCRdb keeps in-frame clones, though not all of them. The sample includes about 50,000 clones, roughly 80% seen only once; the top ten take approximately 3%. At the end of over 8 days of culture, CD4+ T cells were isolated. Sequencing used CD4+ T cells from PBMCs cultured without peptide, obtained before COVID-19 vaccination. The receptors originated from a human donor who received a COVID-19 vaccine.

The chain is built from TRBV6-5 and TRBJ1-5; 10 bases agree with TRBD1. V trimming: 4 bases; J trimming: 1 base; junction bases outside the gene matches: 1. CDR1 is MNHEY and CDR2 is SVGAGI in the germline V gene. The CDR3 length is 15 residues. The CDR3 loop reads CASSSGQGSNQPQHF. CDR3 coding DNA: TGTGCCAGCAGTTCGGGACAGGGGAGCAATCAGCCCCAGCATTTT.

The rearrangement links TRBV6-1 to TRBJ1-1; 8 nucleotides match TRBD1. This CDR3 is built from 16 residues. Germline-derived CDR1 and CDR2 are MNHNS and SASEGT. V was clipped by 4 bases and J by 4 bases; unmatched bases: 11. CDR3 in DNA: TGTGCCAGCAGTGGGAGGACAGGGTACGATGGCACTGAAGCTTTCTTT. Its translation is CASSGRTGYDGTEAFF.

The chain joins TRBV21-1 to TRBJ2-1; the tabulated D call, TRBD1, remains unverified against the DNA. TRBV21-1 is flagged as a pseudogene. CDR3 length: 16 amino acids. CDR3 sequence reads: CASSKERTAYYNEQFF. The CDR3 DNA is TGTGCCAGCAGCAAAGAGAGGACAGCATATTACAATGAGCAGTTCTTC.

The rearrangement uses TRBV6-5 and TRBJ1-1, with 7 positions matching TRBD1. The CDR3 extends over 16 amino acids. Germline trimming cut 2 bases from V and 4 bases from J; bases unmatched to any gene: 10. The germline V gene encodes CDR1 MNHEY and CDR2 SVGAGI. The CDR3 DNA is TGTGCCAGCAGTTACCCAGGGGCAGGGGGTTTCACTGAAGCTTTCTTT. Translation: CASSYPGAGGFTEAFF.

This clone was seen just once. The chain recombines TRBV5-1 with TRBJ1-1, with a weak D call TRBD1 (5 bases). The germline CDR1 and CDR2 sequences are SGHRS and YFSETQ. The CDR3 is 16 amino acids. The V end lost 0 bases, the J end lost 4 bases, and 16 bases lay between the germline ends. The CDR3 region has the DNA TGCGCCAGCAGCTTGGACGGGGCTAGTCCGGGCACTGAAGCTTTCTTT. Protein sequence: CASSLDGASPGTEAFF.

The V call is TRBV2, the J call TRBJ1-1; TRBD1 matches at 7 bases. The ends lost 5 bases at V and 3 bases at J; junction bases unmatched: 3. Germline assignment: CDR1 SNHLY and CDR2 FYNNEI. This CDR3 contains 13 residues. CDR3 nucleotides: TGTGCCAGCAGTACACAGGGGTACACTGAAGCTTTCTTT. Amino acid sequence: CASSTQGYTEAFF. Full variable domain (rest looked up from reference TRBV2 and TRBJ1-1): EPEVTQTPSHQVTQMGQEVILRCVPISNHLYFYWYRQILGQKVEFLVSFYNNEISEKSEIFDDQFSVERPDGSNFTLKIRSTKLEDSAMYFCASSTQGYTEAFFGQGTRLTVV.

This clone was counted once. CDR3 amino acids: CASSRQGAYEQYV. For the CDR3, the DNA is TGCGCCAGCAGTCGACAGGGGGCCTACGAGCAGTACGTC. This chain uses TRBV10-2 with TRBJ2-7; 9 bases map to TRBD1. Germline V lookup: CDR1 WSHSY, CDR2 SAAADI. CDR3 length equals 13 residues. V lost 5 bases to trimming and J lost 2 bases; unmatched junction nucleotides: 1.

The table lists this clone with a few counts. The rearrangement links TRBV7-9 to TRBJ2-7; no definite D call. V was clipped by 2 bases and J by 7 bases, with 9 bases between them. This CDR3 region has 12 residues. Germline lookup yields CDR1 SEHNR and CDR2 FQNEAQ (reference sequence). CDR3 in amino acids: CASSLSGGEQYV. The CDR3 DNA is TGTGCCAGCAGCTTATCTGGTGGGGAGCAGTACGTC.

This clone was observed a few times. The rearrangement joins TRBV19 to TRBJ1-4; D is undetermined. The germline CDR1 and CDR2 sequences are LNHDA and SQIVND (reference sequence). This CDR3 region has 13 residues. Trimming took 7 bases from V and 7 from J, leaving 13 bases between them. CDR3 amino acids: CASTRKVGEKLFF. The CDR3 DNA reads TGTGCCAGTACAAGGAAGGTGGGTGAAAAACTGTTTTTT.

This clone was seen more than once but under ten times. Written as DNA, the CDR3 is TGTGCCAGCAAGAAGGGGGACAGGGAGGTTCAGCCCCAGCATTTT. Its translation is CASKKGDREVQPQHF. The chain recombines TRBV27 with TRBJ1-5, with 9 bases identical to TRBD1. Germline trimming cut 7 bases from V and 6 bases from J; bases unmatched to any gene: 10. The CDR3 has 15 amino acids. Germline-derived CDR1 and CDR2 are MNHEY and SMNVEV (reference sequence).

This clone was found once. This chain links TRBV30 with TRBJ2-7, with D uncertain. The CDR3 is made up of 14 amino acids. The V end lost 5 bases, the J end lost 3 bases, and 17 bases lay between the germline ends. Germline CDR1 reads GTSNPN; CDR2 reads SVGIG (reference sequence). DNA of the CDR3: TGTGCCTGGGATCCAGCCCAAGGAAACTACGAGCAGTACGTC. It encodes CAWDPAQGNYEQYV.

The V gene is TRBV18, the J gene TRBJ2-7, with no clear D. The germline V gene encodes CDR1 KGHSH and CDR2 LQKENI. V was clipped by 6 bases and J by 4 bases, with 19 bases between them. This CDR3 is built from 15 residues. The CDR3 loop is CASSLGPNARYEQYV. The CDR3 DNA sequence: TGTGCCAGCTCCCTTGGGCCCAACGCTAGGTACGAGCAGTACGTC.

The chain has TRBV19 and TRBJ2-1, with D perhaps TRBD1 or TRBD2 (6 bases each). With 7 bases removed from V and 6 bases from J, the gap between germline ends came to 19 bases. Germline CDR1 is LNHDA and CDR2 is SQIVND (reference sequence). The CDR3 covers 15 residues. The CDR3 DNA follows: TGTGCCAGTACCTTGGGGGACTCAGGGGCCAATGAGCAGTTCTTC. Translated: CASTLGDSGANEQFF.

The chain is built from TRBV25-1 and TRBJ2-2, with 7 bases aligning to TRBD1. J lost 3 bases, V lost 6 bases, and 7 bases had no gene match. Germline V gives CDR1 MGHDK, CDR2 SYGVNS. This CDR3 is built from 15 residues. The CDR3 nucleotides are TGTGCCAGCAGACTAGGGGGCGAGGACACCGGGGAGCTGTTTTTT. This gives the protein CASRLGGEDTGELFF.

The chain combines TRBV7-2 with TRBJ2-1; D may correspond to TRBD1 or TRBD2 (5 bases each). Looked up from germline, CDR1 is SGHTA and CDR2 is FQGNSA. The V end lost 3 bases, the J end lost 1 base, and 16 bases lay between the germline ends. CDR3 length equals 17 residues. The CDR3 loop is CASSLGVLAGSYNEQFF. The CDR3 DNA reads as TGTGCCAGCAGCTTGGGGGTGTTGGCTGGGTCCTACAATGAGCAGTTCTTC.